The clone carrying this T cell receptor beta chain is classed as large. The same CDR3 is also encoded by other DNA sequences in this sample. This sample is drawn from a study of shared clonotypes between healthy human individuals. Study context: There were three CD4 naive, three CD4 memory, two CD8 naive and one CD8 memory plates per donor.

Sequenced by immunoSEQ multiplex PCR; TCRdb stores in-frame clones only, minus some. Among under 150,000 clones listed, about 62% were seen once. The sequenced sample consisted of memory CD8+ T cells sorted from blood. Subset reported: CD45RO+ cells pooled with CCR7-negative TemRA cells. The TCR sequence derives from a woman aged 30 to 39 in good health.

CDR3 sequence reads: CSVELNTEAFF. As DNA, the CDR3 is TGCAGCGTTGAGCTGAACACTGAAGCTTTCTTT. V usage is TRBV29-1 and J usage is TRBJ1-1; no clear D. CDR1 and CDR2 from the germline V gene are SQVTM and ANQGSEA. Trimming removed 3 bases at V and 0 bases at J, with 2 bases between. This CDR3 is 11 amino acids long.